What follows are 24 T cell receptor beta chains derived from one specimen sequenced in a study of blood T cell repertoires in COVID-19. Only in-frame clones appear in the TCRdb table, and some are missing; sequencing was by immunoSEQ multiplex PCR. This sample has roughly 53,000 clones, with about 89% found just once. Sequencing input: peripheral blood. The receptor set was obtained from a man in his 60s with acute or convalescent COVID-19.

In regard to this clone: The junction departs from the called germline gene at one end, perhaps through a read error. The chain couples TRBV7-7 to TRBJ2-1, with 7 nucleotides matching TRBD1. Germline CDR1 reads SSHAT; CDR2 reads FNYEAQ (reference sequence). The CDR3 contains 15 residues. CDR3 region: CASSPLTGYSNEQFF. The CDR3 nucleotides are TGTGCTAGCAGCCCCCTGACAGGGTATAGCAATGAGCAGTTCTTC.

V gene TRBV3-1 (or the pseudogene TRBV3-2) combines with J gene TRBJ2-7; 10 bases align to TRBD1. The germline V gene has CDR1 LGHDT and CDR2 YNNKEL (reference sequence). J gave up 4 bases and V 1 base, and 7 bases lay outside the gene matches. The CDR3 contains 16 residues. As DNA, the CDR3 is TGTGCCAGCAGCCAAGGATCGGGACAGGGGCTATACGAGCAGTACTTC. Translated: CASSQGSGQGLYEQYF.

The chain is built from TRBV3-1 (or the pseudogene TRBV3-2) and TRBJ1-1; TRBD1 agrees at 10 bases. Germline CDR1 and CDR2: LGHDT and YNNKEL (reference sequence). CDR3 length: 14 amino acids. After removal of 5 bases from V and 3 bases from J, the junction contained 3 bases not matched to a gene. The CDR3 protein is CASSFGQGDTEAFF. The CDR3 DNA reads TGTGCCAGCAGCTTTGGACAGGGGGACACTGAAGCTTTCTTT.

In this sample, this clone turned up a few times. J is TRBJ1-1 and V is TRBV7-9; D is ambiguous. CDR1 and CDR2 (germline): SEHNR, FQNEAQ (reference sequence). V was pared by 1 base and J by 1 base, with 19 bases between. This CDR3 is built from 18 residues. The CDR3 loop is CASSLGGRMGSANTEAFF. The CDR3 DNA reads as TGTGCCAGCAGCTTAGGTGGTCGGATGGGCAGTGCGAACACTGAAGCTTTCTTT.

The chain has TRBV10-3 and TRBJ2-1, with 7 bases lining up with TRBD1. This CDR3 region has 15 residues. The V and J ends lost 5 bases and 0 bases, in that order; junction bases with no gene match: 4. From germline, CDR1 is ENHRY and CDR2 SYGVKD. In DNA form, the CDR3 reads TGTGCCATCAGTAGACAGGGCAGCTCCTACAATGAGCAGTTCTTC. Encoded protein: CAISRQGSSYNEQFF.

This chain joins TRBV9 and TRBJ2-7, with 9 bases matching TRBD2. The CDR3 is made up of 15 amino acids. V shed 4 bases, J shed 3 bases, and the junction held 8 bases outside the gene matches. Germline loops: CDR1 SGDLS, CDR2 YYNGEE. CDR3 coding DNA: TGTGCCAGCAGCTCGGGGAGCGGGGGGCTCTACGAGCAGTACTTC. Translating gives CASSSGSGGLYEQYF. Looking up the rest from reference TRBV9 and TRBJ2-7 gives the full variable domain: DSGVTQTPKHLITATGQRVTLRCSPRSGDLSVYWYQQSLDQGLQFLIQYYNGEERAKGNILERFSAQQFPDLHSELNLSSLELGDSALYFCASSSGSGGLYEQYFGPGTRLTVT.

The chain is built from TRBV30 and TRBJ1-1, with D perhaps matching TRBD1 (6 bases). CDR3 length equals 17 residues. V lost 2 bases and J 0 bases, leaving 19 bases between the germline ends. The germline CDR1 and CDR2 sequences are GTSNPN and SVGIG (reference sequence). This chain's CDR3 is CAWSSPMPGHMNTEAFF. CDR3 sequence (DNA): TGTGCCTGGAGTTCACCAATGCCGGGACACATGAACACTGAAGCTTTCTTT.

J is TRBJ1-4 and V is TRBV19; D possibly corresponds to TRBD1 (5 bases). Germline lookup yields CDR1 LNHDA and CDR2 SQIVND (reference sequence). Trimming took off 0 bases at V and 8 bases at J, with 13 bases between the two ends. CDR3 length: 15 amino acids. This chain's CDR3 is CASSIESGFYEKLFF. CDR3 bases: TGTGCCAGTAGTATAGAGTCAGGGTTCTACGAAAAACTGTTTTTT. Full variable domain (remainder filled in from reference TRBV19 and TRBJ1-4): DGGITQSPKYLFRKEGQNVTLSCEQNLNHDAMYWYRQDPGQGLRLIYYSQIVNDFQKGDIAEGYSVSREKKESFPLTVTSAQKNPTAFYLCASSIESGFYEKLFFGSGTQLSVL.

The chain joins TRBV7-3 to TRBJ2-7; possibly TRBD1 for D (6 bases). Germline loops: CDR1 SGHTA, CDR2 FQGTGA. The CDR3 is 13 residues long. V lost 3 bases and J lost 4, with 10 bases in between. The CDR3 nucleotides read TGTGCCAGCAGCTTGGGGGCTGAGTACGAGCAGTACTTC. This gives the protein CASSLGAEYEQYF. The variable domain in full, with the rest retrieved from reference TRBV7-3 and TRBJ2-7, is GAGVSQTPSNKVTEKGKYVELRCDPISGHTALYWYRQSLGQGPEFLIYFQGTGAADDSGLPNDRFFAVRPEGSVSTLKIQRTERGDSAVYLCASSLGAEYEQYFGPGTRLTVT.

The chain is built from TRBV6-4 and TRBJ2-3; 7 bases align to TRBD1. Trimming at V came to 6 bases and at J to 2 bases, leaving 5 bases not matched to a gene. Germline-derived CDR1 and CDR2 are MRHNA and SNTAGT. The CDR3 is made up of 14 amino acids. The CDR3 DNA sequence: TGTGCCAGCAGCTTGGACAGGTCCACAGATACGCAGTATTTT. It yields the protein CASSLDRSTDTQYF.

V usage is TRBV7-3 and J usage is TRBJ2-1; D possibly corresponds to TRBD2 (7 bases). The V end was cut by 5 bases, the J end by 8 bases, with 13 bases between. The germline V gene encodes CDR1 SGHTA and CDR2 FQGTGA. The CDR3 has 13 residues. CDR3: CASSPSGGYEQFF. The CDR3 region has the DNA TGTGCCAGCAGCCCCTCGGGGGGCTATGAGCAGTTCTTC.

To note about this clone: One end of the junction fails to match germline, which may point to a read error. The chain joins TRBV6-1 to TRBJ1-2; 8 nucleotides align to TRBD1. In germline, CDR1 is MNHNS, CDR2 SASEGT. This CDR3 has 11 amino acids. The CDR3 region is CASSEGRTGPF. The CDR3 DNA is TGTGCCAGCAGTGAAGGTCGGACAGGGCCCTTC.

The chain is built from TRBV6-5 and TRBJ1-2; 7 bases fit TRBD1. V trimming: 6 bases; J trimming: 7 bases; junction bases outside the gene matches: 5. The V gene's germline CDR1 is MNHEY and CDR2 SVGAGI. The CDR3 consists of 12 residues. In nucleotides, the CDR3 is TGTGCCAGCAGAACTACAGGGGTTGGCTACACCTTC. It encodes CASRTTGVGYTF.

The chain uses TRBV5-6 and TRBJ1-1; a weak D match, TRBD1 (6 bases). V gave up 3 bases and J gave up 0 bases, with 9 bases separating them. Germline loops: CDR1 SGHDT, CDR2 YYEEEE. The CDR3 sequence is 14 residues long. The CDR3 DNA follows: TGTGCCAGCAGCTCGACAGGTTTGAACACTGAAGCTTTCTTT. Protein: CASSSTGLNTEAFF.

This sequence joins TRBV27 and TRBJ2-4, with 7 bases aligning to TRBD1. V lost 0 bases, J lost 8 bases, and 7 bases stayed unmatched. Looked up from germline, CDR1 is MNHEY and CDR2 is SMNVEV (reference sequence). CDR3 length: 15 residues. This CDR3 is CASSLSRDRRHIQYF. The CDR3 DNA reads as TGTGCCAGCAGTTTATCCCGGGACAGAAGGCACATTCAGTACTTC.

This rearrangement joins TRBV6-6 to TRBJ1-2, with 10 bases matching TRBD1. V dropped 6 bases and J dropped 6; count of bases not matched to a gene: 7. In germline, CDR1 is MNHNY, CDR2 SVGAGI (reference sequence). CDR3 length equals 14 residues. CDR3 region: CASRPAGTGDGYTF. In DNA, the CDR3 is TGTGCCAGCAGACCCGCCGGGACAGGGGATGGCTACACCTTC.

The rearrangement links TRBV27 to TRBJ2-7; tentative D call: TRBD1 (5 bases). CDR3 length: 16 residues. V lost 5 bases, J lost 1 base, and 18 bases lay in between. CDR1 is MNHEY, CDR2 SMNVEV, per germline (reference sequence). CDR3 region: CASSAQAWGGSYEQYF. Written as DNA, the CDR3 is TGTGCCAGCAGTGCGCAAGCCTGGGGCGGTTCCTACGAGCAGTACTTC.

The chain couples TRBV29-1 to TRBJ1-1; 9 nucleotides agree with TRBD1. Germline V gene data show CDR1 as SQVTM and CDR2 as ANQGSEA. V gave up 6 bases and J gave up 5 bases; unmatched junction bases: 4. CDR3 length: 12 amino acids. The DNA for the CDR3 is TGCAGCGTGGACAGGGGAAAAACTGAAGCTTTCTTT. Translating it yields CSVDRGKTEAFF.

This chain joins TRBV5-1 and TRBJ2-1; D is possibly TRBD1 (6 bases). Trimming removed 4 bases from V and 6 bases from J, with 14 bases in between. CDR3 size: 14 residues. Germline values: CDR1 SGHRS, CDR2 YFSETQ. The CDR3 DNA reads TGCGCCAGCAGCGACCCGACAGGTCCCAATGAGCAGTTCTTC. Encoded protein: CASSDPTGPNEQFF.

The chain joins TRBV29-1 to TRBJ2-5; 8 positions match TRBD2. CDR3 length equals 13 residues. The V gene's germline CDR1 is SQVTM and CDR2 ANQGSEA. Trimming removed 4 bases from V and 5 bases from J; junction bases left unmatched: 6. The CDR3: CSVVAGGRETQYF. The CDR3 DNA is TGCAGCGTTGTGGCGGGGGGTCGGGAGACCCAGTACTTC.

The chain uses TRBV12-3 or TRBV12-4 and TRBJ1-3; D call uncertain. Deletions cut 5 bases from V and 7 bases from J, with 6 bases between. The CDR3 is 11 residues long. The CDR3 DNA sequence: TGTGCCAGCAGTATTCGGAACACCATATATTTT. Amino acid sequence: CASSIRNTIYF.

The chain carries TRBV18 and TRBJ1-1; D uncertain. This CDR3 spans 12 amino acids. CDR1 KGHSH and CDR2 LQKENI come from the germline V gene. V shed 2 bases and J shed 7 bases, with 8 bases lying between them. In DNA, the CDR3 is TGTGCCAGCTCACCAGGACTGAATGAAGCTTTCTTT. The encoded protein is CASSPGLNEAFF.

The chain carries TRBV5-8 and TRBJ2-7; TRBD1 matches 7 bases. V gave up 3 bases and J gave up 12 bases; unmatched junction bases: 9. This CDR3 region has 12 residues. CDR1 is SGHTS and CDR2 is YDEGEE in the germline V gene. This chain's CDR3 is CASSYRGTRRYF. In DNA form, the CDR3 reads TGTGCCAGCAGCTACAGGGGTACCCGGAGGTACTTC. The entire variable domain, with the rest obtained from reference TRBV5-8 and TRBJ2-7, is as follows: EAGVTQSPTHLIKTRGQQATLRCSPISGHTSVYWYQQALGLGLQFLLWYDEGEERNRGNFPPRFSGRQFPNYSSELNVNALELEDSALYLCASSYRGTRRYFGPGTRLTVT.

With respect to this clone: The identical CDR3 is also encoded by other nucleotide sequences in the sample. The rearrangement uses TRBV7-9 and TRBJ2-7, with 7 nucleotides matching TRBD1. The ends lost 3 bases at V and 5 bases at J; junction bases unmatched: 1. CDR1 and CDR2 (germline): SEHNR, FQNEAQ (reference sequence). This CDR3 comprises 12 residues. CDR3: CASSFDRDEQYF. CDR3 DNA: TGTGCCAGCAGCTTTGACAGGGACGAGCAGTACTTC. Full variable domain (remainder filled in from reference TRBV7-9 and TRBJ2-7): DTGVSQNPRHKITKRGQNVTFRCDPISEHNRLYWYRQTLGQGPEFLTYFQNEAQLEKSRLLSDRFSAERPKGSFSTLEIQRTEQGDSAMYLCASSFDRDEQYFGPGTRLTVT.